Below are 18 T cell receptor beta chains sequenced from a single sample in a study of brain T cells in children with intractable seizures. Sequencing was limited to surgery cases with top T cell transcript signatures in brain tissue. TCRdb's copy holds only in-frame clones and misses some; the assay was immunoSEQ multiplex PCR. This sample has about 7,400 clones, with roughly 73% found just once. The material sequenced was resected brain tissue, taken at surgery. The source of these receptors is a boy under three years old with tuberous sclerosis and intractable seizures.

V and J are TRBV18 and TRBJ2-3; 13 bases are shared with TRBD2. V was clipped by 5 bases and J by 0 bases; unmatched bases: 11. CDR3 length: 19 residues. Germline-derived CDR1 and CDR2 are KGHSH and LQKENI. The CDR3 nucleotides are TGTGCCAGCTCATCTCGGACTAGCGGGGGACCAACTAGCACAGATACGCAGTATTTT. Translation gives CASSSRTSGGPTSTDTQYF.

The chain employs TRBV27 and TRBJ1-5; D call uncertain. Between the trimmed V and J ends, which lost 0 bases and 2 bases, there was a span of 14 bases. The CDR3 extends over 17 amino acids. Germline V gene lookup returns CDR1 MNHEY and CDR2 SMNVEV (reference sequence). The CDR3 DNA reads TGTGCCAGCAGTTTATCGTACGACTTAACGGGCAATCAGCCCCAGCATTTT. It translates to CASSLSYDLTGNQPQHF.

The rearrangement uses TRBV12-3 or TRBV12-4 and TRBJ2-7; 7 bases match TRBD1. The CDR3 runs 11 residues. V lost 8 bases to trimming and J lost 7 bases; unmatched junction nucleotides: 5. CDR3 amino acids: CASGRGNEQYF. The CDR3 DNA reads TGTGCCAGCGGCAGGGGGAATGAGCAGTACTTC.

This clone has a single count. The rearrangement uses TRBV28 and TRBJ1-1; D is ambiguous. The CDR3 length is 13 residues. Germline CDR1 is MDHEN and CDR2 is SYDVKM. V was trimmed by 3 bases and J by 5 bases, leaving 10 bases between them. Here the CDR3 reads CASSLYGLTEAFF. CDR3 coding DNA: TGTGCCAGCAGTTTGTATGGTCTTACTGAAGCTTTCTTT.

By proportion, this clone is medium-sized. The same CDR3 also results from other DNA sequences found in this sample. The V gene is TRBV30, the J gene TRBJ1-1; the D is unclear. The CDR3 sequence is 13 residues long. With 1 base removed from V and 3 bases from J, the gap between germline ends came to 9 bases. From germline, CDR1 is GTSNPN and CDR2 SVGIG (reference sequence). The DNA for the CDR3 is TGTGCCTGGAGTGAAGGATCGTACACTGAAGCTTTCTTT. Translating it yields CAWSEGSYTEAFF. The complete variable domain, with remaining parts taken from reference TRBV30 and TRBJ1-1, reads SQTIHQWPATLVQPVGSPLSLECTVEGTSNPNLYWYRQAAGRGLQLLFYSVGIGQISSEVPQNLSASRPQDRQFILSSKKLLLSDSGFYLCAWSEGSYTEAFFGQGTRLTVV.

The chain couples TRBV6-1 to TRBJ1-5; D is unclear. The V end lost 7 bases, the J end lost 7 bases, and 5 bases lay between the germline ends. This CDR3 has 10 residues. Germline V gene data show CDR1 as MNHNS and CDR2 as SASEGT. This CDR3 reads CASNWQPQHF. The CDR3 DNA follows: TGTGCCAGCAATTGGCAGCCCCAGCATTTT.

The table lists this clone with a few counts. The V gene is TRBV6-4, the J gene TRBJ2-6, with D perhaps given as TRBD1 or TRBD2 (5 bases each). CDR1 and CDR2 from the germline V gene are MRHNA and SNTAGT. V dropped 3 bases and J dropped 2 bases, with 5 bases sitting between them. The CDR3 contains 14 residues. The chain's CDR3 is CASSEGAGANVLTF. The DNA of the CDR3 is TGTGCCAGCAGTGAGGGGGCTGGGGCCAACGTCCTGACTTTC.

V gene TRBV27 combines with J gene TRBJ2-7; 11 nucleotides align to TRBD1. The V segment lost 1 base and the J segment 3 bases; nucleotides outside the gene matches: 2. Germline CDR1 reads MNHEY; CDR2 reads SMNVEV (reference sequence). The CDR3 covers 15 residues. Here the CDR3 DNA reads TGTGCCAGCAGTTTATTGGGGACAGGGGGCTACGAGCAGTACTTC. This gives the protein CASSLLGTGGYEQYF.

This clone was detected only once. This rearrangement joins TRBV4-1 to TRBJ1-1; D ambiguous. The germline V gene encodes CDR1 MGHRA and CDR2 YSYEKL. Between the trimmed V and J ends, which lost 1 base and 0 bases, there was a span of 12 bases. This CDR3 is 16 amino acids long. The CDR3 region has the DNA TGCGCCAGCAGCCAAGGATCTGGAGGAATGAACACTGAAGCTTTCTTT. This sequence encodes CASSQGSGGMNTEAFF.

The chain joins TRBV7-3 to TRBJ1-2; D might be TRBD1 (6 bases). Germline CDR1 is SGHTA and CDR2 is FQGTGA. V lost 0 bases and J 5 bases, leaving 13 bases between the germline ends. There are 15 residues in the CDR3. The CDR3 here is CASSLTAGAEYGYTF. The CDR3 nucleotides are TGTGCCAGCAGCTTAACCGCAGGGGCAGAATATGGCTACACCTTC. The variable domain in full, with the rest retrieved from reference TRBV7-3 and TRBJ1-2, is GAGVSQTPSNKVTEKGKYVELRCDPISGHTALYWYRQSLGQGPEFLIYFQGTGAADDSGLPNDRFFAVRPEGSVSTLKIQRTERGDSAVYLCASSLTAGAEYGYTFGSGTRLTVV.

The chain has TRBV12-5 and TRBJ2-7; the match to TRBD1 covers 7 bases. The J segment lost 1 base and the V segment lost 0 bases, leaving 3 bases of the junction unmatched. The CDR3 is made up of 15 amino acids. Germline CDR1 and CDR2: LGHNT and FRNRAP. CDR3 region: CASGLVLGQSYEQYF. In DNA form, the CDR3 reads TGTGCTAGTGGTTTGGTCTTGGGACAGTCCTACGAGCAGTACTTC.

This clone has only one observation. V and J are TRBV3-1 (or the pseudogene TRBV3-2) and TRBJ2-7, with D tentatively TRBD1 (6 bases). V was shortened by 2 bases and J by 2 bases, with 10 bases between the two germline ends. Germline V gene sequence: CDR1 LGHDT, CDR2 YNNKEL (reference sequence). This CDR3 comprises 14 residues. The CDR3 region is CASSQNTGPYEQYF. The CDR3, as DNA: TGTGCCAGCAGCCAAAACACAGGGCCCTACGAGCAGTACTTC.

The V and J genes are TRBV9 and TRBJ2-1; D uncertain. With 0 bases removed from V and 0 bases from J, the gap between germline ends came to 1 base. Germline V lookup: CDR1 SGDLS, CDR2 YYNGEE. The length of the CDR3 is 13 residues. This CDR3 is CASSVDSYNEQFF. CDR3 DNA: TGTGCCAGCAGCGTAGACTCCTACAATGAGCAGTTCTTC.

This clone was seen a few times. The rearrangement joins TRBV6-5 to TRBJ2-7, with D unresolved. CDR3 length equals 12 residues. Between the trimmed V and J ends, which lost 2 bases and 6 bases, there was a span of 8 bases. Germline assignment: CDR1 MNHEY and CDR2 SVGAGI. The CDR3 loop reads CASSYMGGEQYF. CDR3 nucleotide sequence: TGTGCCAGCAGTTACATGGGCGGCGAGCAGTACTTC.

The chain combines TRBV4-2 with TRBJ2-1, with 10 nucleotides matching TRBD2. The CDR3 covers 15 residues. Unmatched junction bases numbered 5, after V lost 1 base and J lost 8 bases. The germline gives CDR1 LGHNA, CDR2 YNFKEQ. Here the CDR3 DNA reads TGTGCCAGCAGCCAAGGAGCGGGGGGGCCAGATGAGCAGTTCTTC. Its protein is CASSQGAGGPDEQFF.

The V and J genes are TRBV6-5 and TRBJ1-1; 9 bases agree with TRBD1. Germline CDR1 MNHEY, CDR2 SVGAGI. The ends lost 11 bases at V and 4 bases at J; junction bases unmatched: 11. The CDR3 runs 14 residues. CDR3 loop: CAANRQQGATEAFF. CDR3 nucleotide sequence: TGTGCCGCCAACCGCCAACAGGGGGCCACTGAAGCTTTCTTT.

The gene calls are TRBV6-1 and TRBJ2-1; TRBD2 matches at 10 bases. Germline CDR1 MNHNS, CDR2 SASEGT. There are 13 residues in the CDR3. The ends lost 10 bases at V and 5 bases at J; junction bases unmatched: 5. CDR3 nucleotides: TGTGCCATCAGACTAGCGGGTGACAATGAGCAGTTCTTC. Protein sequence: CAIRLAGDNEQFF.

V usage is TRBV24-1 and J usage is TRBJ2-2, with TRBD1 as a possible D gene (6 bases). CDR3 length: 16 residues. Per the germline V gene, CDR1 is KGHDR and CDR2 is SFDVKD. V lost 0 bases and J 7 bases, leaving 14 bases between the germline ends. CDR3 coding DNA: TGTGCCACCAGTGATTTGCCTCGACAGGAGAGCGGGGAGCTGTTTTTT. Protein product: CATSDLPRQESGELFF.